The 7 T cell receptor beta chains reported below all come from one sample, sequenced in a study of blood T cell repertoires in COVID-19. Clones were read by immunoSEQ multiplex PCR, and TCRdb kept only the in-frame ones, dropping some. Of 45,000 to 55,000 clones in the sample, roughly 86% were seen once. Sequences were obtained from peripheral blood. Receptors originate from a woman aged 80 or over with acute or convalescent COVID-19.

This chain joins TRBV2 and TRBJ2-3, with 15 bases identical to TRBD2. The CDR3 has 18 residues. V was pared by 11 bases and J by 0 bases, with 12 bases of the junction left unmatched. Germline V gene sequence: CDR1 SNHLY, CDR2 FYNNEI. CDR3: CAGRGLAGGDTSTDTQYF. The CDR3 DNA reads TGTGCCGGGAGGGGACTAGCGGGAGGAGATACTAGCACAGATACGCAGTATTTT.

The chain carries TRBV28 and TRBJ2-2, with D uncertain. Deletions cut 1 base from V and 7 bases from J, with 7 bases between. The CDR3 runs to 13 residues. In germline, CDR1 is MDHEN, CDR2 SYDVKM. In DNA, the CDR3 is TGTGCCAGCAGTTTATCCATCCACGGGGAGCTGTTTTTT. It yields the protein CASSLSIHGELFF. Filled out from reference TRBV28 and TRBJ2-2, the complete variable domain reads DVKVTQSSRYLVKRTGEKVFLECVQDMDHENMFWYRQDPGLGLRLIYFSYDVKMKEKGDIPEGYSVSREKKERFSLILESASTNQTSMYLCASSLSIHGELFFGEGSRLTVL.

The rearrangement joins TRBV7-3 to TRBJ1-4; maybe TRBD1 (6 bases). V was pared by 5 bases and J by 8 bases, with 18 bases between. CDR1 is SGHTA and CDR2 is FQGTGA in the germline V gene. This CDR3 contains 15 residues. CDR3 DNA sequence: TGTGCCAGCAGCCTGTGGACAGAGCTAAGGGAAAAACTGTTTTTT. It translates to CASSLWTELREKLFF. Supplemented by reference TRBV7-3 and TRBJ1-4, the full variable domain reads GAGVSQTPSNKVTEKGKYVELRCDPISGHTALYWYRQSLGQGPEFLIYFQGTGAADDSGLPNDRFFAVRPEGSVSTLKIQRTERGDSAVYLCASSLWTELREKLFFGSGTQLSVL.

This clone was detected a few times. The rearrangement uses TRBV7-9 and TRBJ1-1; 9 bases match TRBD1. The CDR3 runs 15 residues. The germline gives CDR1 SEHNR, CDR2 FQNEAQ (reference sequence). V lost 1 base, J lost 3 bases, and 3 bases stayed unmatched. CDR3 residues: CASSLGQGGDTEAFF. The CDR3 nucleotides are TGTGCCAGCAGCTTAGGACAGGGGGGTGACACTGAAGCTTTCTTT.

The chain joins TRBV5-4 to TRBJ2-1, with TRBD2 identical over 8 bases. This CDR3 comprises 15 residues. Germline V CDR1 and CDR2: SGHNT, YYREEE (reference sequence). V trimming: 2 bases; J trimming: 7 bases; junction bases outside the gene matches: 8. The CDR3 reads CASSLKRETRNEQFF. Written as DNA, the CDR3 is TGTGCCAGCAGCTTAAAGCGGGAGACTCGAAATGAGCAGTTCTTC.

This sequence joins TRBV6-6 and TRBJ1-5; D remains ambiguous. V lost 0 bases, J lost 7 bases, and 7 bases lay in between. Per germline, CDR1 MNHNY and CDR2 SVGAGI (reference sequence). The CDR3 runs 13 residues. The CDR3 reads CASSYSSVQPQHF. The CDR3 DNA sequence: TGTGCCAGCAGTTACTCGTCAGTGCAGCCCCAGCATTTT.

Of note for this clone: The same CDR3 is also encoded by other DNA sequences in this sample. The genes are TRBV2 and TRBJ1-5; the D is unclear. Germline CDR1 reads SNHLY; CDR2 reads FYNNEI. The CDR3 has 13 residues. V shed 6 bases and J shed 4 bases, with 10 bases lying between them. CDR3 DNA sequence: TGTGCCAGCAGGTCGACTGGTAATCAGCCCCAGCATTTT. Protein: CASRSTGNQPQHF.